The rows below give T cell receptor beta chains drawn from one sample of a study of blood T cell repertoires in COVID-19. The data were produced by immunoSEQ multiplex PCR, yet TCRdb's version contains in-frame clones alone and is incomplete. The sample shows about 250,000 clones, approximately 88% of them seen only once. Sequencing was carried out using peripheral blood. The receptors originated from a woman in her 30s with COVID-19, enrolled during active disease. CDR3s include the opening cysteine and the closing phenylalanine or tryptophan. A D gene is named only where the DNA matches it firmly. Clone size is stated in some rows and not others, as once, few, many or a class when expanded.

v_call,clone_size,j_call,d_call,cdr3_aa,cdr3_nt
TRBV10-3,-,TRBJ2-1,-,CAISETPNNNYNEQFF,TGTGCCATCAGTGAGACCCCGAACAACAACTACAATGAGCAGTTCTTC
TRBV9,-,TRBJ2-3,-,CASSVGKAGPTDTQYF,TGTGCCAGCAGCGTAGGGAAGGCAGGGCCCACAGATACGCAGTATTTT
TRBV2,-,TRBJ2-5,TRBD2,CASSEAELAYQETQYF,TGTGCCAGCAGTGAAGCAGAACTAGCGTACCAAGAGACCCAGTACTTC
TRBV12-3/TRBV12-4,-,TRBJ2-1,TRBD2,CASYSSGGVEQFF,TGTGCCAGCTATTCTAGCGGGGGGGTTGAGCAGTTCTTC
TRBV15,-,TRBJ1-5,TRBD1,CATSRDRGFIGNQPQHF,TGTGCCACCAGCAGGGACAGGGGATTTATAGGCAATCAGCCCCAGCATTTT
TRBV7-9,-,TRBJ2-3,-,CASSPQISTDTQYF,TGTGCCAGCAGCCCACAGATAAGCACAGATACGCAGTATTTT
TRBV11-2,few,TRBJ2-7,TRBD1,CASSFPKTGGGEQYF,TGTGCCAGCAGCTTTCCCAAGACAGGGGGGGGAGAGCAGTACTTC
TRBV4-1,-,TRBJ2-7,-,CASSQGHASSYEQYF,TGCGCCAGCAGCCAAGGGCACGCTAGCTCCTACGAGCAGTACTTC
TRBV12-3/TRBV12-4,-,TRBJ2-5,TRBD1,CASRRTGGETQYF,TGTGCCAGCCGGAGGACAGGGGGAGAGACCCAGTACTTC
TRBV10-3,-,TRBJ1-2,TRBD1,CAISPGQVESGYTF,TGTGCCATCAGTCCGGGACAGGTGGAATCTGGCTACACCTTC
TRBV30,-,TRBJ1-5,-,CAWSPGGARNQPQHF,TGTGCCTGGAGTCCGGGGGGCGCACGAAATCAGCCCCAGCATTTT
TRBV18,-,TRBJ2-7,TRBD2,CASSKEFNGGGAIYEQYF,TGTGCCAGCTCCAAAGAATTCAATGGCGGGGGGGCCATTTACGAGCAGTACTTC
TRBV7-7,-,TRBJ2-5,-,CASSWGRGQFPVETQYF,TGTGCTAGCAGCTGGGGTAGAGGACAATTCCCGGTAGAGACCCAGTACTTC
TRBV4-1,-,TRBJ2-2,TRBD1,CASSQGQGRAGELFF,TGCGCCAGCAGCCAGGGACAGGGGAGGGCCGGGGAGCTGTTTTTT
TRBV29-1,-,TRBJ2-1,-,CSVALQQGPLAYNEQFF,TGCAGCGTTGCGCTTCAACAGGGTCCCCTAGCCTACAATGAGCAGTTCTTC
TRBV27,-,TRBJ1-3,-,CASRRTGSGNTIYF,TGTGCCAGCAGACGGACTGGCTCTGGAAACACCATATATTTT
TRBV19,few,TRBJ1-1,-,CASSYQVEAFF,TGTGCCAGTAGTTATCAGGTTGAAGCTTTCTTT
TRBV11-3,-,TRBJ1-3,-,CASSPGGTSGNTIYF,TGTGCCAGCAGCCCTGGGGGGACCTCAGGAAACACCATATATTTT
TRBV7-9,-,TRBJ1-1,TRBD1,CASSLRTGSEAFF,TGTGCCAGCAGCTTGCGGACAGGGAGTGAAGCTTTCTTT
TRBV14,once,TRBJ2-7,TRBD2,CASSLLAGRIYEQYF,TGTGCCAGCAGCTTACTAGCGGGTAGGATCTACGAGCAGTACTTC
TRBV5-4,-,TRBJ1-2,-,CASSKGDSRYGYTF,TGTGCCAGCAGCAAGGGGGATAGCCGGTATGGCTACACCTTC
TRBV5-1,-,TRBJ1-3,TRBD1,CASSLGANRQGSHSGNTIYF,TGCGCCAGCAGCTTGGGCGCGAACCGACAGGGCAGTCACTCTGGAAACACCATATATTTT
TRBV7-2,-,TRBJ2-7,-,CASSLLSGNYEQYF,TGTGCCAGCAGCTTACTTTCAGGGAACTACGAGCAGTACTTC
TRBV7-8,-,TRBJ2-7,TRBD1,CASSLAGGQGSYEQYF,TGTGCCAGCAGCTTAGCTGGGGGACAGGGGTCCTACGAGCAGTACTTC
TRBV28,-,TRBJ2-7,TRBD1,CASSSGTGVYEQYF,TGTGCCAGCAGCTCCGGGACAGGGGTCTACGAGCAGTACTTC
TRBV6-2/TRBV6-3,-,TRBJ1-1,-,CASSYRTFRYSNTEAFF,TGTGCCAGCAGTTACCGGACATTTCGGTATTCGAACACTGAAGCTTTCTTT
TRBV5-1,once,TRBJ2-3,TRBD2,CASSLGLAGGSTDTQYF,TGCGCCAGCAGCTTGGGCCTAGCGGGAGGGAGCACAGATACGCAGTATTTT
TRBV7-9,-,TRBJ2-7,-,CASSRGYEQYF,TGTGCCAGCAGCCGGGGGTACGAGCAGTACTTC
TRBV7-8,-,TRBJ1-2,TRBD1,CASSAGTGGGFYGYTF,TGTGCCAGCTCGGCCGGGACAGGGGGCGGATTTTATGGCTACACCTTC
TRBV3-1/TRBV3-2,-,TRBJ2-7,-,CASSPIGAEQYF,TGTGCCAGCAGCCCAATAGGGGCCGAGCAGTACTTC
TRBV2,-,TRBJ1-6,-,CASSEAARDSPLHF,TGTGCCAGCAGTGAAGCAGCGAGGGATTCACCCCTCCACTTT
TRBV29-1,once,TRBJ2-7,-,CSVEDNRDEQYF,TGCAGCGTTGAAGATAACAGAGACGAGCAGTACTTC
TRBV27,-,TRBJ1-1,-,CASSFSPNTEAFF,TGTGCCAGCAGTTTCTCCCCGAACACTGAAGCTTTCTTT
TRBV6-2/TRBV6-3,-,TRBJ2-1,-,CASSYAAGSTRPIYNEQFF,TGTGCCAGCAGTTACGCCGCGGGGTCTACTAGACCCATCTACAATGAGCAGTTCTTC
TRBV13,-,TRBJ2-1,-,CASSPARGDEQFF,TGTGCCAGCAGCCCTGCTAGGGGCGACGAGCAGTTCTTC
TRBV7-8,-,TRBJ1-5,-,CASSTAAGLGPQHF,TGTGCCAGCAGTACCGCCGCGGGGCTGGGGCCCCAGCATTTT
TRBV7-9,-,TRBJ2-4,TRBD1,CASSSNDRAIQYF,TGTGCCAGCAGCTCTAACGACAGGGCCATTCAGTACTTC
TRBV9,once,TRBJ2-3,-,CASSVGVAGWTDTQYF,TGTGCCAGCAGCGTAGGGGTCGCGGGGTGGACAGATACGCAGTATTTT
TRBV6-2/TRBV6-3,-,TRBJ2-4,-,CASSYSGLLAKNIQYF,TGTGCCAGCAGTTACTCGGGACTCTTAGCCAAAAACATTCAGTACTTC
TRBV23-1,-,TRBJ2-6,TRBD2,CASSQFGTFTLAGPPLSGANVLTF,TGCGCCAGCAGTCAATTCGGGACATTCACCCTAGCGGGACCTCCGCTCTCCGGGGCCAACGTCCTGACTTTC
TRBV14,-,TRBJ2-5,-,CASSQEPGQQETQYF,TGTGCCAGCAGCCAAGAACCGGGACAACAAGAGACCCAGTACTTC
TRBV30,-,TRBJ1-5,TRBD1,CAWSLGEMGQLNQPQHF,TGTGCCTGGAGTCTGGGGGAAATGGGACAGCTCAATCAGCCCCAGCATTTT
TRBV9,-,TRBJ2-2,TRBD2,CASSGGLAGQLPGELFF,TGTGCCAGCAGCGGCGGACTAGCGGGCCAGTTGCCCGGGGAGCTGTTTTTT
TRBV2,once,TRBJ2-1,-,CASSDYSGVDNEQFF,TGTGCCAGCAGTGACTATTCAGGGGTCGACAATGAGCAGTTCTTC
TRBV9,-,TRBJ2-3,-,CASSASGTDTQYF,TGTGCCAGCAGCGCATCGGGCACAGATACGCAGTATTTT
TRBV11-2,-,TRBJ1-5,-,CASSPGISDQPQHF,TGTGCCAGCAGCCCAGGGATCTCAGATCAGCCCCAGCATTTT
TRBV2,-,TRBJ2-1,TRBD2,CASSEVAGGRGEQFF,TGTGCCAGCAGTGAAGTCGCGGGAGGAAGGGGTGAGCAGTTCTTC
TRBV10-3,-,TRBJ2-2,-,CAIGTRGQNTGELFF,TGTGCCATCGGAACGCGGGGGCAGAACACCGGGGAGCTGTTTTTT